The 2 T cell receptor beta chains presented below share a single source sample, sequenced in a study of cytomegalovirus exposure and HLA in healthy donors. The PCR ran on 60 Vbeta and 13 Jbeta primers. Only in-frame clones appear in the TCRdb table, and some are missing; sequencing was by immunoSEQ multiplex PCR. The sample holds around 160,000 clones, roughly 65% seen once. Sequencing was carried out using PBMCs. The receptors originated from a man aged 18 to 30 in good health and CMV-seropositive.

The CDR3 sequence is CASSLISGGEQYV. Here the CDR3 DNA reads TGTGCCAGCAGCTTAATTTCAGGGGGCGAGCAGTACGTC. This rearrangement joins TRBV11-1 to TRBJ2-7; 7 nucleotides match TRBD1. CDR3 size: 13 residues. V was pared by 2 bases and J by 6 bases, with 4 bases of the junction left unmatched. Germline CDR1 and CDR2: SGHAT and FQDESV (reference sequence).

Written as DNA, the CDR3 is TGCGCCAGCAGCCCCCGAGGTAGCGGGGCTTACAATGAGCAGTTCTTC. Amino acids: CASSPRGSGAYNEQFF. V usage is TRBV5-1 and J usage is TRBJ2-1; 8 bases fit TRBD2. CDR1 and CDR2 (germline): SGHRS, YFSETQ. This CDR3 has 16 residues. The J segment lost 4 bases and the V segment lost 4 bases, leaving 10 bases of the junction unmatched.